The 8 T cell receptor beta chains listed next were all sequenced from one sample in a study of shared clonotypes between healthy human individuals. TCRdb's copy holds only in-frame clones and misses some; the assay was immunoSEQ multiplex PCR. The sample has under 300,000 clones, about 69% seen once. Sequencing was carried out using memory CD4+ T cells sorted from blood. Indicated subset: CD45RA-negative fraction. Every receptor here comes from a man between 25 and 39 years old in good health.

The V gene is TRBV7-2, the J gene TRBJ2-6; D is unclear. The germline V gene has CDR1 SGHTA and CDR2 FQGNSA. V was pared by 2 bases and J by 2 bases, with 7 bases between. This CDR3 comprises 15 residues. CDR3 sequence (DNA): TGTGCCAGCAGCTTATGGGCTACTGGGGCCAACGTCCTGACTTTC. This codes for CASSLWATGANVLTF.

The CDR3 DNA sequence: TGTGCCAGCAAGCGCCAGACTAGCAGCACAGATACGCAGTATTTT. Translating it yields CASKRQTSSTDTQYF. The chain uses TRBV6-1 and TRBJ2-3; 7 positions match TRBD2. The CDR3 length is 15 residues. The germline V gene encodes CDR1 MNHNS and CDR2 SASEGT. Germline trimming cut 7 bases from V and 0 bases from J; bases unmatched to any gene: 7.

The genes are TRBV6-1 and TRBJ2-1, with TRBD2 identical over 11 bases. The CDR3 has 14 amino acids. The V and J ends lost 4 bases and 7 bases, in that order; junction bases with no gene match: 3. The germline V gene encodes CDR1 MNHNS and CDR2 SASEGT. CDR3 sequence reads: CASSVAGGPNEQFF. The CDR3 DNA sequence: TGTGCCAGCAGTGTAGCGGGAGGGCCTAATGAGCAGTTCTTC.

This chain uses TRBV27 with TRBJ2-6, with D possibly TRBD2 on 5 matching bases. The germline CDR1 and CDR2 sequences are MNHEY and SMNVEV (reference sequence). The CDR3 totals 15 residues. Trimming removed 5 bases at V and 1 base at J, with 9 bases between. In nucleotides, the CDR3 is TGTGCCAGCAGTCGAGAGGGATCTGGGGCCAACGTCCTGACTTTC. Translation: CASSREGSGANVLTF.

The chain carries TRBV18 and TRBJ1-2; no definite D call. Per the germline V gene, CDR1 is KGHSH and CDR2 is LQKENI. This CDR3 comprises 19 residues. V lost 3 bases and J lost 3, with 26 bases in between. CDR3 region: CASSPTAGRKREAHYGYTF. Here the CDR3 DNA reads TGTGCCAGCTCACCTACCGCGGGTCGTAAAAGGGAAGCGCACTATGGCTACACCTTC.

The chain joins TRBV5-1 to TRBJ2-7; TRBD1 matches at 7 bases. The CDR3 runs to 13 residues. The germline V gene has CDR1 SGHRS and CDR2 YFSETQ. J was trimmed by 4 bases and V by 8 bases; bases with no gene match: 9. CDR3 nucleotides: TGCGCCAGTTCCGGGACAGAGACTTACGAGCAGTACTTC. Its protein product is CASSGTETYEQYF.

CDR3 protein: CASSQDLAETDTQYF. The CDR3 nucleotides are TGCGCCAGCAGCCAAGATCTGGCGGAGACAGATACGCAGTATTTT. V usage is TRBV4-3 and J usage is TRBJ2-3; no reliable D call. This CDR3 has 15 residues. Deletions cut 0 bases from V and 3 bases from J, with 10 bases between. Per germline, CDR1 LGHNA and CDR2 YSLEER.

CDR3 sequence reads: CASSRRFNEKLFF. The CDR3 nucleotides read TGTGCCAGCTCCCGACGGTTTAATGAAAAACTGTTTTTT. This chain uses TRBV18 with TRBJ1-4; D call uncertain. This CDR3 spans 13 amino acids. The germline V gene has CDR1 KGHSH and CDR2 LQKENI. V lost 6 bases to trimming and J lost 4 bases, with 9 bases between them.